The text below deals with one T cell receptor (beta chain). This entry belongs to a study of Graves' ophthalmopathy and Graves' hyperthyroidism. Germline V gene sequence: CDR1 SGHVS, CDR2 FNYEAQ. This CDR3 has 14 amino acids. V shed 2 bases, J shed 4 bases, and the junction held 2 bases outside the gene matches. Amplification targeted the TCR beta CDR3 regions, with RNA transcripts as the source material. RT-PCR with HTBI primers came first, then second-round multiplex PCR. One entry per CDR3 protein, called by TCRdb with MiXCR from the multiplex PCR reads. Of 900,000 to 1,200,000 distinct CDR3 sequences in the sample, less than 45% are singletons; the top ten hold 11%.

The sequence was collected from an adult man with Graves' hyperthyroidism. V usage is TRBV7-6 and J usage is TRBJ2-7; 10 positions agree with TRBD2. The sequenced sample consisted of peripheral blood or thyroid tissue (not recorded which). The DNA of the CDR3 is TGTGCCAGCAGCTTAATAGCGGGAGGATACGAGCAGTACTTC. Protein product: CASSLIAGGYEQYF.